The present T cell receptor beta chain was sequenced within a study of cytomegalovirus exposure and HLA in healthy donors. The sample holds a few counts of this clone. Its target is unknown. Overall study findings and caveats: A few CMV-associated chains were confirmed in vitro to be specific for CMV antigens. Many donors carried some public TCRs, although rarity characterized most TCR sequences. High specificity and sensitivity for cytomegalovirus status were reported for the classifier.

Profiled with immunoSEQ multiplex PCR; TCRdb holds only in-frame clones, not every one. The sample holds a few hundred thousand clones, roughly 89% seen once. Sequenced: PBMCs. This TCR derives from a young woman in good health and CMV-seronegative.

CDR3 amino acids: CASSQGYRAFF. In nucleotides, the CDR3 is TGCGCCAGCAGCCAAGGTTATCGAGCTTTCTTT. This chain links TRBV4-1 with TRBJ1-1; D is unresolved. The CDR3 extends over 11 amino acids. V was trimmed by 1 base and J by 10 bases, leaving 7 bases between them. Germline assignment: CDR1 MGHRA and CDR2 YSYEKL.